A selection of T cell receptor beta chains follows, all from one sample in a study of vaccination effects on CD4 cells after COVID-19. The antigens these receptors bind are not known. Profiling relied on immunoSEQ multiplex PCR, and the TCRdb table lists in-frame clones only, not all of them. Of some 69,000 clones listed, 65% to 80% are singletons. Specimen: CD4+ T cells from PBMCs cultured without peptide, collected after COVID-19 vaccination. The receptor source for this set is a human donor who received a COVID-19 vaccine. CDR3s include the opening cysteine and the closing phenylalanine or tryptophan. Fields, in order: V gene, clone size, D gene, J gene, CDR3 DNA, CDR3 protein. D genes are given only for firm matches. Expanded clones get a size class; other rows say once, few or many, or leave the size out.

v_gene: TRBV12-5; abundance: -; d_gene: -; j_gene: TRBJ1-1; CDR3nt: TGTGCTAGTGGTTTGGTATTCGGGGTGAACACTGAAGCTTTCTTT; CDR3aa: CASGLVFGVNTEAFF
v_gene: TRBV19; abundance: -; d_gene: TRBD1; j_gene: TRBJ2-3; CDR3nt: TGTGCCAGTAGTAAGGGACAGGGACCAGATACGCAGTATTTT; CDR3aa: CASSKGQGPDTQYF
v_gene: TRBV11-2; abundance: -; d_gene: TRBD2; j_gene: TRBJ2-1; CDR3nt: TGTGCCAGCAGCTTAGGAGCCGGGACTAGCATCGATAATGAGCAGTTCTTC; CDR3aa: CASSLGAGTSIDNEQFF
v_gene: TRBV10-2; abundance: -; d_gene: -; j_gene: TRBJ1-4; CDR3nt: TGCGCCAGCAGGGAACAGGGAAAGGGGGAAAAACTGTTTTTT; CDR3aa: CASREQGKGEKLFF
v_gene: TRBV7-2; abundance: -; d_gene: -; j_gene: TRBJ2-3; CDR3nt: TGTGCCAGCAGCTTACTAGGGGCCGGCACAGATACGCAGTATTTT; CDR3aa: CASSLLGAGTDTQYF
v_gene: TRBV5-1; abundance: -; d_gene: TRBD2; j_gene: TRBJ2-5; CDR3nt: TGCGCCAGCAGCTTGGCCCGGACTAGCGGGGGGGCCTTACTCCAAGAGACCCAGTACTTC; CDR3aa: CASSLARTSGGALLQETQYF
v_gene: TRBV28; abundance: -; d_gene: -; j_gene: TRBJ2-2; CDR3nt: TGTGCCAGCAGTTCGGCTAGCACCGGGGAGCTGTTTTTT; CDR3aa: CASSSASTGELFF
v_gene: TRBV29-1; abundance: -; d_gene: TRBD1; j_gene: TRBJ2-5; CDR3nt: TGCAGCGTCCAAAGACAGGGTGTTAAGACCCAGTACTTC; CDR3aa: CSVQRQGVKTQYF
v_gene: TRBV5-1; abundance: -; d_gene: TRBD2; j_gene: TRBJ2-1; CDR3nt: TGCGCCAGCAGCTTCGGACTAGCTGACGACAATGAGCAGTTCTTC; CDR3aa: CASSFGLADDNEQFF
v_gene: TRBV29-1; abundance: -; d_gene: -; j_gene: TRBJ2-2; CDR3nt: TGCAGCGTTGGAGAGCGTATGAACACCGGGGAGCTGTTTTTT; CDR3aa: CSVGERMNTGELFF
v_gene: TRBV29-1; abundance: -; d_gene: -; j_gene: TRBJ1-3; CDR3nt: TGCAGCGTTGTTCTTATGGAGGGGGTCGCTGGAAACACCATATATTTT; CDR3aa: CSVVLMEGVAGNTIYF
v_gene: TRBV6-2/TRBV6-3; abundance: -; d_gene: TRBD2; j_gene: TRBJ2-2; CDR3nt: TGTGCCAGCAGTCCAGAGCGGGGGTACACCGGGGAGCTGTTTTTT; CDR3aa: CASSPERGYTGELFF
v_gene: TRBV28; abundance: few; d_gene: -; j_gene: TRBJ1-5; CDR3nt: TGTGCCAGCAGTTCGACCGGGACGGGAAATCAGCCCCAGCATTTT; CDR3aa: CASSSTGTGNQPQHF
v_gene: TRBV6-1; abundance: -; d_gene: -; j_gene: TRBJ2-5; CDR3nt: TGTGCCAGCAGTGAAGCACTGAACAGGCAAGAGACCCAGTACTTC; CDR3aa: CASSEALNRQETQYF
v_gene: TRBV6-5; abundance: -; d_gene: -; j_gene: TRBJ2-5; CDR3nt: TGTGCCAGCACCGAAGGGGGGGCACAAGAGACCCAGTACTTC; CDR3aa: CASTEGGAQETQYF
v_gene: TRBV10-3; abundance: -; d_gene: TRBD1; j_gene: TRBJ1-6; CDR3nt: TGTGCCATCAGACCTACAGGGGATAATTCACCCCTCCACTTT; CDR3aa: CAIRPTGDNSPLHF